Below are 16 T cell receptor beta chains sequenced from a single sample in a study of CD8 T cells in Susac syndrome. RNA in amounts of roughly 0.5 to 1 ug was reverse transcribed with random hexamers. A single record per CDR3 protein comes from TCRdb applying MiXCR to the immunoSEQ multiplex PCR reads. Here the sample spans 150,000 to 200,000 distinct CDR3 sequences, 93% being singletons. Sequencing was carried out using CD4+ T cells from PBMCs. These TCRs come from a human donor in good health.

This clonotype was seen a single time. V usage is TRBV14 and J usage is TRBJ2-6; no firm D call. V was pared by 3 bases and J by 0 bases, with 12 bases between. This CDR3 region has 17 residues. The germline CDR1 and CDR2 sequences are SGHDN and FVKESK. The CDR3 DNA reads TGTGCCAGCAGCCACACCCACTCCATCTCTGGGGCCAACGTCCTGACTTTC. This gives the protein CASSHTHSISGANVLTF.

The chain links TRBV6-5 to TRBJ2-3; 8 bases are a match to TRBD2. Trimming took 5 bases from V and 0 from J; bases not matched to a gene: 4. This CDR3 has 15 amino acids. Germline V gives CDR1 MNHEY, CDR2 SVGAGI. The CDR3 here is CASSLAGGSTDTQYF. CDR3 DNA sequence: TGTGCCAGCAGTCTCGCGGGGGGAAGCACAGATACGCAGTATTTT.

This chain links TRBV3-1 with TRBJ1-6, with a weak D call TRBD1 (6 bases). V lost 4 bases and J lost 7, with 17 bases in between. Germline CDR1 reads LGHDT; CDR2 reads YNNKEL (reference sequence). This CDR3 comprises 16 residues. CDR3 nucleotide sequence: TGTGCCAGCAGCCGAGAAGGGGGGTCTGGGAATTCACCCCTCCACTTT. Protein: CASSREGGSGNSPLHF.

This clonotype was detected once. The V call is TRBV29-1, the J call TRBJ2-7, with D maybe TRBD2 (5 bases). V was cut by 2 bases and J by 9 bases, with 17 bases left in between. This CDR3 is built from 13 residues. Germline V gene data show CDR1 as SQVTM and CDR2 as ANQGSEA. The DNA of the CDR3 is TGCAGCGTTGAACCCAATAAGGGTGGAGGGCAGTACTTC. This sequence encodes CSVEPNKGGGQYF.

This clonotype occurred once. This chain links TRBV5-1 with TRBJ2-7; TRBD2 aligns across 9 bases. The trim removed 4 bases at V and 5 bases at J, leaving 7 bases unmatched. The CDR3 totals 14 residues. Germline loops: CDR1 SGHRS, CDR2 YFSETQ. The chain's CDR3 is CASSPGTSNDEQYF. The CDR3, as DNA: TGCGCCAGCAGCCCAGGGACTAGCAACGACGAGCAGTACTTC. Full variable domain (rest looked up from reference TRBV5-1 and TRBJ2-7): KAGVTQTPRYLIKTRGQQVTLSCSPISGHRSVSWYQQTPGQGLQFLFEYFSETQRNKGNFPGRFSGRQFSNSRSEMNVSTLELGDSALYLCASSPGTSNDEQYFGPGTRLTVT.

V is TRBV24-1 and J is TRBJ1-5, with D possibly matching TRBD1 (5 bases). The V and J ends lost 2 bases and 1 base respectively, with 8 bases between them. This CDR3 comprises 15 residues. Germline V gives CDR1 KGHDR, CDR2 SFDVKD. The CDR3 reads CATSDSQGSNQPQHF. The CDR3 nucleotides read TGTGCCACCAGTGATTCCCAGGGAAGCAATCAGCCCCAGCATTTT.

DNA of the CDR3: TGCGCCAGCACGAGCGGGGGCACAGATACGCAGTATTTT. Translating gives CASTSGGTDTQYF. V gene TRBV5-1 combines with J gene TRBJ2-3, with TRBD2 matching 7 bases. Germline V gene sequence: CDR1 SGHRS, CDR2 YFSETQ. The CDR3 sequence is 13 residues long. V dropped 6 bases and J dropped 1; count of bases not matched to a gene: 2.

The rearrangement joins TRBV20-1 to TRBJ2-5; 8 bases line up with TRBD1. V was pared by 4 bases and J by 5 bases, with 3 bases of the junction left unmatched. This CDR3 has 12 residues. Germline V CDR1 and CDR2: DFQATT, SNEGSKA (reference sequence). CDR3 nucleotides: TGCAGTGCTACCAGACAGGGGGAGACCCAGTACTTC. Protein product: CSATRQGETQYF.

With respect to this clonotype: One junction end does not reproduce the germline sequence, and a read error may be involved. J is TRBJ2-7 and V is TRBV6-5; TRBD2 is a possible D gene (6 bases). Germline-derived CDR1 and CDR2 are MNHEY and SVGAGI. CDR3 length: 13 amino acids. The CDR3 DNA reads as TGTGCCAGCCGTTACGGGGCGGGGTCCGAGCAGTACTTC. Encoded protein: CASRYGAGSEQYF.

In this sample, this clonotype turned up once. The chain recombines TRBV27 with TRBJ2-2; D is tentatively TRBD1 or TRBD2 (6 bases each). Deletions cut 8 bases from V and 6 bases from J, with 19 bases between. The CDR3 runs 15 residues. Looked up from germline, CDR1 is MNHEY and CDR2 is SMNVEV (reference sequence). The CDR3: CASGVGGRLSGELFF. CDR3 nucleotides: TGTGCCAGCGGAGTAGGGGGGCGGTTATCCGGGGAGCTGTTTTTT.

The chain joins TRBV6-5 to TRBJ2-3; 7 bases fit TRBD1. V lost 3 bases and J lost 1; bases outside the gene matches: 4. CDR3 size: 15 residues. The germline gives CDR1 MNHEY, CDR2 SVGAGI. CDR3 sequence: CASSYSQGGTDTQYF. The CDR3 DNA follows: TGTGCCAGCAGTTATAGCCAGGGGGGCACAGATACGCAGTATTTT.

DNA for the CDR3: TGTGCCAGCAGGGCTTCCAGTGAAAAACTGTTTTTT. This encodes CASRASSEKLFF. The chain employs TRBV6-5 and TRBJ1-4; D call uncertain. V was pared by 6 bases and J by 7 bases, with 9 bases between. CDR1 is MNHEY and CDR2 is SVGAGI in the germline V gene. This CDR3 region has 12 residues.

J is TRBJ1-1 and V is TRBV29-1, with D possibly matching TRBD1 (5 bases). The CDR3 consists of 13 residues. The germline V gene encodes CDR1 SQVTM and CDR2 ANQGSEA. V was cut by 3 bases and J by 5 bases, with 13 bases left in between. Here the CDR3 reads CSVEGQGRTEAFF. CDR3 nucleotide sequence: TGCAGCGTTGAGGGTCAGGGAAGGACTGAAGCTTTCTTT.

V gene TRBV5-1 combines with J gene TRBJ1-1, with 9 bases aligning to TRBD1. The germline V gene encodes CDR1 SGHRS and CDR2 YFSETQ. The trim removed 6 bases at V and 4 bases at J, leaving 7 bases unmatched. The length of the CDR3 is 14 residues. The CDR3 nucleotides are TGCGCCAGCACCCCTCTGACAGGGGGCACTGAAGCTTTCTTT. The encoded protein is CASTPLTGGTEAFF.

The chain uses TRBV5-1 and TRBJ2-1; 10 nucleotides align to TRBD2. The CDR3 extends over 16 amino acids. Germline assignment: CDR1 SGHRS and CDR2 YFSETQ. With V trimmed by 0 bases and J by 5 bases, 5 bases remained unmatched. In DNA form, the CDR3 reads TGCGCCAGCAGCTTGGCCCTAGCGGGGGCCGACAATGAGCAGTTCTTC. It yields the protein CASSLALAGADNEQFF.

V is TRBV5-4 and J is TRBJ2-3; 8 positions match TRBD2. The ends lost 4 bases at V and 2 bases at J; junction bases unmatched: 6. The CDR3 runs 15 residues. Looked up from germline, CDR1 is SGHNT and CDR2 is YYREEE (reference sequence). CDR3 coding DNA: TGTGCCAGCAGCCGTAGCGGGATACCCACAGATACGCAGTATTTT. Translation: CASSRSGIPTDTQYF.